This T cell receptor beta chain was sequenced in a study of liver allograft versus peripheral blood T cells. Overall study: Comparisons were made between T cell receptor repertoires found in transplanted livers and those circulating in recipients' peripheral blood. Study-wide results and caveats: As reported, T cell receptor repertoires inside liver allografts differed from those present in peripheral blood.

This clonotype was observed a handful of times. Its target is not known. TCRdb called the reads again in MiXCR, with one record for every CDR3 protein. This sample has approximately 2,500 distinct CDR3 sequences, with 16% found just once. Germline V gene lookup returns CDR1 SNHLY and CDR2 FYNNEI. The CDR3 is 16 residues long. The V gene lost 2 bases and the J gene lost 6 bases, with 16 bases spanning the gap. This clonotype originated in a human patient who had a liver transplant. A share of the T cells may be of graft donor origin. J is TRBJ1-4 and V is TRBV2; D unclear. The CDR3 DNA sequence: TGTGCCAGCAGTGAATGGGGTCCAGTCACTGATGAAAAACTGTTTTTT. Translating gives CASSEWGPVTDEKLFF. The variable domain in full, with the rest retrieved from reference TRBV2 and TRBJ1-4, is EPEVTQTPSHQVTQMGQEVILRCVPISNHLYFYWYRQILGQKVEFLVSFYNNEISEKSEIFDDQFSVERPDGSNFTLKIRSTKLEDSAMYFCASSEWGPVTDEKLFFGSGTQLSVL.